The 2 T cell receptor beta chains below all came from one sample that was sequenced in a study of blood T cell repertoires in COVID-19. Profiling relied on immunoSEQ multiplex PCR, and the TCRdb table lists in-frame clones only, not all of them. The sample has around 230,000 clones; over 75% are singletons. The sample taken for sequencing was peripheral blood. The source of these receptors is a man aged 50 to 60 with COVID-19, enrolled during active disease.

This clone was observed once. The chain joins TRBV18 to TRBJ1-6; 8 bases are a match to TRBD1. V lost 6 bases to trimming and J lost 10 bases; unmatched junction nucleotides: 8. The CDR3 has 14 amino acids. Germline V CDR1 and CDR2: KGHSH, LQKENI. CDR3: CASSTGRTGSPLHF. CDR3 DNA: TGTGCCAGCTCCACCGGGAGGACAGGGTCACCCCTCCACTTT. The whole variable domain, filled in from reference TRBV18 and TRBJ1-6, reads NAGVMQNPRHLVRRRGQEARLRCSPMKGHSHVYWYRQLPEEGLKFMVYLQKENIIDESGMPKERFSAEFPKEGPSILRIQQVVRGDSAAYFCASSTGRTGSPLHFGNGTRLTVT.

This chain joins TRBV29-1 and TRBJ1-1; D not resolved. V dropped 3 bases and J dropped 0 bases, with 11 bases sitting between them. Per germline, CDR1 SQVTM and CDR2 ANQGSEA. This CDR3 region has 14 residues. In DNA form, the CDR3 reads TGCAGCGTTGAGCCGGGAGGGATGAACACTGAAGCTTTCTTT. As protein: CSVEPGGMNTEAFF.